This T cell receptor (beta chain) was captured in a study of molecular identifiers for immune sequencing clone quantification. About the research overall: Within a replicate experiment, RNA obtained from either approximately 20,000 or 100,000 naive CD8 cells was divided into five aliquots, and four of those aliquots were then sequenced.

Both previously described methods and listed TCR primers were employed to make bulk TCR libraries. Via MiXCR, TCRdb re-called the PCR reads, giving one row per CDR3 protein. Among approximately 680,000 distinct CDR3 sequences, roughly 25% were seen once, and the ten largest hold about 0.84%. CDR1 SEHNR and CDR2 FQNEAQ come from the germline V gene (reference sequence). The CDR3 contains 12 residues. V was clipped by 1 base and J by 8 bases, with 8 bases between them. The TCR was taken from a human donor in good health. Some libraries in this study had Jurkat cell RNA spiked in. The sequencing sample was made of naive CD8+ T cells from blood, with Jurkat cell RNA spiked in. Subset: FACS-sorted CD8+CD4-CCR7+CD45RA+ naive T cells. The rearrangement uses TRBV7-9 and TRBJ1-2; D not certain. The CDR3 is CASSLVDNGYTF. CDR3 coding DNA: TGTGCCAGCAGCTTAGTCGACAACGGCTACACCTTC.